This T cell receptor beta chain derives from a study of somatic mutations in cytotoxic T cells in rheumatoid arthritis. Study-wide background: Peripheral blood samples of around 29 ml EDTA were taken from patients directly after diagnosis and before treatment. At nearly 100% purity, some V beta antibody-stained T-cell populations were flow-sorted, and these included V beta1+ cells that were sequenced for TCRB.

TCRdb keeps only in-frame clones here, not all; method: immunoSEQ multiplex PCR. This sample has about 19,000 clones; approximately 78% occur once, and the top ten carry over 13%. Study-wide results and limits: CD8+ T-cell clonality showed no significant difference between rheumatoid arthritis patients and age-matched healthy controls.

This clone appeared once. Its antigen is unidentified. What was sequenced was CD8+ T cells sorted from blood. This TCR came from an adult with rheumatoid arthritis.

As DNA, the CDR3 is TGTGCCAGCAGTGACTCTTCGCTAGATACGCAGTATTTT. Its translation is CASSDSSLDTQYF. This chain links TRBV6-4 with TRBJ2-3; D unclear. CDR1 and CDR2 from the germline V gene are MRHNA and SNTAGT. The CDR3 sequence is 13 residues long. V lost 0 bases and J 5 bases, leaving 6 bases between the germline ends.